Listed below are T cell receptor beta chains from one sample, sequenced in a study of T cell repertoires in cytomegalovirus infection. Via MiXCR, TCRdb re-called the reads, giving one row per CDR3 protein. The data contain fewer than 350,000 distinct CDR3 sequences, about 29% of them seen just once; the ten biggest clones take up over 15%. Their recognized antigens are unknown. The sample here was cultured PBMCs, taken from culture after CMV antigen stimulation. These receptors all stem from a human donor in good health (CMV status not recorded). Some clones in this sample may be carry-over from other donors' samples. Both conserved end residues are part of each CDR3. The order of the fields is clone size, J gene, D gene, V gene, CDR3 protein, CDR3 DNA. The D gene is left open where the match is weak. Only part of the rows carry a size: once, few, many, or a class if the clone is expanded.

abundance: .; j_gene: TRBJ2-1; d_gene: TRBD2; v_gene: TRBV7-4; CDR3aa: CASSRSGGAFDEQFF; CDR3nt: TGTGCCAGCAGCAGGAGCGGGGGGGCCTTCGATGAGCAGTTCTTC
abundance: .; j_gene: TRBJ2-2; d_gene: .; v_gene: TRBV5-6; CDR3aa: CASSPGGISTGELFF; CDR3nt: TGTGCCAGCAGCCCTGGGGGTATCTCAACCGGGGAGCTGTTTTTT
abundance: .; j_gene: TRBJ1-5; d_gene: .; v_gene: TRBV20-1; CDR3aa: CSARQSGNQPQHF; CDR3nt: TGCAGTGCTAGACAGAGTGGCAATCAGCCCCAGCATTTT
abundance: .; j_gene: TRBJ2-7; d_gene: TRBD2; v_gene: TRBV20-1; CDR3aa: CSARPSGRENEQYF; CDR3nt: TGCAGTGCTAGGCCGAGCGGGAGGGAGAACGAGCAGTACTTC
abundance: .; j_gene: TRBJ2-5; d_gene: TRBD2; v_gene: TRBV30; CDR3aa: CAWSPGSGRVETQYF; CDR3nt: TGTGCCTGGTCCCCGGGTAGCGGGAGGGTGGAGACCCAGTACTTC
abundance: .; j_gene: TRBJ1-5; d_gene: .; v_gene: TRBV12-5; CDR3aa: CASGLVQGRSNQPQHF; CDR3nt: TGTGCTAGTGGTTTGGTCCAGGGGCGTAGCAATCAGCCCCAGCATTTT
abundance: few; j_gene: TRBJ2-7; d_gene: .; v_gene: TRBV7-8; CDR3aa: CASSSLGGPYEQYF; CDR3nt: TGTGCCAGCAGCTCCCTAGGGGGACCCTACGAGCAGTACTTC
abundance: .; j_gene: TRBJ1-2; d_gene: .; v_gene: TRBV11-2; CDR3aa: CASSLDSATAGYGYTF; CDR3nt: TGTGCCAGCAGCTTAGATTCGGCGACAGCTGGGTATGGCTACACCTTC
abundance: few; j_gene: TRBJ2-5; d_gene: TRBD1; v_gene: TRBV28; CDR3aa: CASSGQGGSETQYF; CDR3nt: TGTGCCAGCAGTGGACAGGGTGGTAGTGAGACCCAGTACTTC
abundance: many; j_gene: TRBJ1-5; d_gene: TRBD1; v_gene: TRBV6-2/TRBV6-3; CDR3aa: CASSYQGDGNQPQHF; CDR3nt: TGTGCCAGCAGTTACCAGGGGGATGGCAATCAGCCCCAGCATTTT
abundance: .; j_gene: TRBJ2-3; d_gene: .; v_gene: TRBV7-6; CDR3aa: CASSGRAQKAADTQYF; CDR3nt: TGTGCCAGCAGCGGACGGGCCCAAAAAGCAGCAGATACGCAGTATTTT
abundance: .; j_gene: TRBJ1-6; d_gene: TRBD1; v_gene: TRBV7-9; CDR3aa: CASSQEGTAPLHF; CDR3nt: TGTGCCAGCAGCCAGGAGGGGACAGCACCCCTCCACTTT
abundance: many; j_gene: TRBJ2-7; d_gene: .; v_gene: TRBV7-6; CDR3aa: CASSRGGIGENEQYF; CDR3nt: TGTGCCAGCAGCCGAGGGGGGATCGGGGAGAACGAGCAGTACTTC
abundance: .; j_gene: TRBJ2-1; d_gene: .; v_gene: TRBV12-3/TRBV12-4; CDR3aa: CASSLARGSPRPMGEQFF; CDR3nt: TGTGCCAGCAGTTTAGCGCGTGGCAGCCCCCGCCCCATGGGCGAGCAGTTCTTC
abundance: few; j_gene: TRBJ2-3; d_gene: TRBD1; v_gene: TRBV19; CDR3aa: CASSIGRRGRTDTQYF; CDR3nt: TGTGCCAGTAGTATAGGCCGCAGGGGGCGGACAGATACGCAGTATTTT
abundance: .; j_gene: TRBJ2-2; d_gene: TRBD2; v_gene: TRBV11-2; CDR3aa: CASHMAGVLTGELFF; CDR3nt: TGTGCCAGTCACATGGCGGGGGTCCTTACCGGGGAGCTGTTTTTT
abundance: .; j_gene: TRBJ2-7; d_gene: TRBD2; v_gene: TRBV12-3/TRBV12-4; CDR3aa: CASSQGTSGNEQYF; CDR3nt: TGTGCCAGCAGCCAAGGGACTAGCGGGAACGAGCAGTACTTC
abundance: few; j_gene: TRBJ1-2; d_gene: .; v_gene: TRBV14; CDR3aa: CASARDTKNYGYTF; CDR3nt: TGTGCCAGCGCTCGGGACACCAAGAACTATGGCTACACCTTC
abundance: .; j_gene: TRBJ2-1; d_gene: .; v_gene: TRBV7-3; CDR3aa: CASSPRADNEQFF; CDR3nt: TGTGCCAGCAGCCCCCGGGCCGATAATGAGCAGTTCTTC
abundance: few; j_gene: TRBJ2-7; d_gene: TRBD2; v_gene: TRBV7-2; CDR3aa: CASSRQGTSGALSYEQYF; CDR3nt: TGTGCCAGCAGTCGCCAAGGGACTAGCGGGGCTCTCTCCTACGAGCAGTACTTC
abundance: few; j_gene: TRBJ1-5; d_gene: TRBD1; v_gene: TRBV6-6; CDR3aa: CASSYQVNRGDQPQHF; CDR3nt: TGTGCCAGCAGTTATCAAGTAAACAGGGGAGATCAGCCCCAGCATTTT
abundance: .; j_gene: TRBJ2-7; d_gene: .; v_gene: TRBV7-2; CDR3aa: CASSLQGRSYEQYF; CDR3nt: TGTGCCAGCAGCTTGCAGGGGCGCTCCTACGAGCAGTACTTC
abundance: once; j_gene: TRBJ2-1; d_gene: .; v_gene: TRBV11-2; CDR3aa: CASTFWRDNEQFF; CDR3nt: TGTGCCAGCACCTTTTGGAGGGACAATGAGCAGTTCTTC
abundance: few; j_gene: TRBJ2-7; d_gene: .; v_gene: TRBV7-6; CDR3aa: CASSLAQSPYEQYF; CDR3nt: TGTGCCAGCAGCTTAGCGCAGTCCCCCTACGAGCAGTACTTC
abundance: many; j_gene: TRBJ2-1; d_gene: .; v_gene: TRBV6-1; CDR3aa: CASSSQAAGNNEQFF; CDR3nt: TGTGCCAGCAGTTCACAAGCGGCGGGGAACAATGAGCAGTTCTTC
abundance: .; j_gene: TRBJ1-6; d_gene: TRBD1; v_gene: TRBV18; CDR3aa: CASSPGQLTSPLHF; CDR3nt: TGTGCCAGCTCACCGGGACAGCTAACATCACCCCTCCACTTT
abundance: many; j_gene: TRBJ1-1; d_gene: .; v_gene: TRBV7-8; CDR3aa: CASNSRARSENTEAFF; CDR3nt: TGTGCCAGCAACTCGCGGGCAAGGAGTGAGAACACTGAAGCTTTCTTT
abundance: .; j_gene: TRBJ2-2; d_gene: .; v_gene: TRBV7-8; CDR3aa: CASSTFNGQSLDTGELFF; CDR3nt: TGTGCCAGCAGCACCTTCAACGGACAGAGTTTGGACACCGGGGAGCTGTTTTTT
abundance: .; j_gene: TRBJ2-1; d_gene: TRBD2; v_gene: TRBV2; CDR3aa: CASRRGLAGLGEQFF; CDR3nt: TGTGCCAGCAGGAGGGGTCTAGCGGGGCTAGGTGAGCAGTTCTTC
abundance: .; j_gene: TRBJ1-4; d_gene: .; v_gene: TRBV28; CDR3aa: CASSPLHGLNEKLFF; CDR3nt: TGTGCCAGCAGTCCTCTCCACGGATTAAATGAAAAACTGTTTTTT
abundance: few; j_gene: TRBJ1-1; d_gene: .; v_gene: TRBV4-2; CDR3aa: CASSQRGQMNTEAFF; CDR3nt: TGTGCCAGCAGCCAACGTGGACAGATGAACACTGAAGCTTTCTTT
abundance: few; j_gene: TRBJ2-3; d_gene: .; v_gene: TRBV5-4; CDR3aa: CASSLRRERSTDTQYF; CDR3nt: TGTGCCAGCAGCTTGCGTCGGGAGCGAAGCACAGATACGCAGTATTTT
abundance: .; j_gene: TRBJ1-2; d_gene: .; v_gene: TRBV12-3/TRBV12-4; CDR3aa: CASSLGLLRTAYTF; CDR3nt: TGTGCCAGCAGTTTAGGCCTCCTCAGGACAGCATACACCTTC
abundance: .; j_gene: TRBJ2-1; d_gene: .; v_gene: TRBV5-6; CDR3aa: CASSLAALVVNEQFF; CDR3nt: TGTGCCAGCAGCTTGGCGGCCCTGGTGGTGAATGAGCAGTTCTTC
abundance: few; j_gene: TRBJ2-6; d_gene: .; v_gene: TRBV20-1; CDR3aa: CSARVPGANVLTF; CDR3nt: TGCAGTGCTAGAGTCCCTGGGGCCAACGTCCTGACTTTC
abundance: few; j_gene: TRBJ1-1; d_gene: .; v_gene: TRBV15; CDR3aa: CATSYLGHATEAFF; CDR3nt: TGTGCCACCAGCTACCTCGGACACGCTACTGAAGCTTTCTTT
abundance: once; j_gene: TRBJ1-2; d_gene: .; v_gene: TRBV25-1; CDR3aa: CASSEGAGAIDGYTF; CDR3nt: TGTGCCAGCAGTGAAGGGGCAGGGGCGATCGATGGCTACACCTTC
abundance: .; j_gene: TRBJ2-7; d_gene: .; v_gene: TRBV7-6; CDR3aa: CASSFGASYEQYF; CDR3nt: TGTGCCAGCAGCTTTGGGGCCTCCTACGAGCAGTACTTC
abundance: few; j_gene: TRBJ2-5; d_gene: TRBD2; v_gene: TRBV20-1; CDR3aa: CSAVTSGDQETQYF; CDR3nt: TGCAGTGCCGTGACTAGCGGGGACCAAGAGACCCAGTACTTC
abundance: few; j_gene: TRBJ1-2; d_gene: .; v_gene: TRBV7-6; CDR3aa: CASSPPPPTEDGYTF; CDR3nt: TGTGCCAGCAGCCCTCCCCCCCCTACAGAGGATGGCTACACCTTC
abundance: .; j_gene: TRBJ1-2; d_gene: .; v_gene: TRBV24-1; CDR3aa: CATSGGGNYGYTF; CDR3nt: TGTGCCACCAGTGGGGGGGGTAACTATGGCTACACCTTC
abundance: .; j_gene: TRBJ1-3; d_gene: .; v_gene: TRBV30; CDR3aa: CAWSASSGNTIYF; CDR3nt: TGTGCCTGGAGTGCAAGCTCTGGAAACACCATATATTTT
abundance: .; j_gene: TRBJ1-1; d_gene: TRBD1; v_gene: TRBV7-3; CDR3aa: CASSLSQRTGETEAFF; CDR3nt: TGTGCCAGCAGCTTATCTCAGCGGACAGGGGAGACTGAAGCTTTCTTT
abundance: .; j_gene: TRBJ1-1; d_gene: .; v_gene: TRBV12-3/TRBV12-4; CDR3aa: CASSSDPGNTEAFF; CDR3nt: TGTGCCAGCAGTTCAGACCCAGGGAACACTGAAGCTTTCTTT
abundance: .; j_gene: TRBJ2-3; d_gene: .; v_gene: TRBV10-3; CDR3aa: CAISGPSTDTQYF; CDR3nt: TGTGCCATCAGTGGGCCTAGCACAGATACGCAGTATTTT
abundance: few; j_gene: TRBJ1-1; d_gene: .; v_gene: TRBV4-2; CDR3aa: CASSQEHRATEAFF; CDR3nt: TGTGCCAGCAGCCAAGAACACAGGGCCACTGAAGCTTTCTTT
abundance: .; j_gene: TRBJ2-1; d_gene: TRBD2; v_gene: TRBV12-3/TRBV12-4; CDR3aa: CASTGLAGTYNEQFF; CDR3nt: TGTGCCAGCACTGGACTAGCGGGGACCTACAATGAGCAGTTCTTC
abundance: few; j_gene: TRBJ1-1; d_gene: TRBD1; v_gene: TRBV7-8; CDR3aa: CASSLWQGATEAFF; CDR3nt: TGTGCCAGCAGCTTATGGCAGGGGGCCACTGAAGCTTTCTTT
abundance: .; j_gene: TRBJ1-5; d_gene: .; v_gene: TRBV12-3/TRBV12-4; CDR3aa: CASSQSGQPQHF; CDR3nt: TGTGCCAGCAGTCAATCGGGACAGCCCCAGCATTTT
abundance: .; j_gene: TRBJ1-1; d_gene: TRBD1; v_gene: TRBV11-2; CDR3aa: CASSSHGQGRHTEAFF; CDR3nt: TGTGCCAGCAGCTCTCACGGACAGGGCAGGCACACTGAAGCTTTCTTT
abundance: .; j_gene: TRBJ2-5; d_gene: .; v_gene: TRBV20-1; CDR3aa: CSATPERTGETQYF; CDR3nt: TGCAGTGCCACCCCAGAACGAACGGGGGAGACCCAGTACTTC
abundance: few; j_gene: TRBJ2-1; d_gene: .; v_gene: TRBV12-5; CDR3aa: CASGAGAVSYNEQFF; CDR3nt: TGTGCTAGTGGTGCAGGGGCTGTCTCCTACAATGAGCAGTTCTTC
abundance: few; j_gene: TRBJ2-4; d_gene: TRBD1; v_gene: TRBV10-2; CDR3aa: CASRPLPGTGGNIQYF; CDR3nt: TGCGCCAGCAGACCCCTGCCCGGGACAGGGGGGAACATTCAGTACTTC
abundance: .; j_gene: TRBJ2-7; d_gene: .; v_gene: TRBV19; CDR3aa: CASSITGWPYEQYF; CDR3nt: TGTGCCAGTAGTATCACAGGGTGGCCCTACGAGCAGTACTTC